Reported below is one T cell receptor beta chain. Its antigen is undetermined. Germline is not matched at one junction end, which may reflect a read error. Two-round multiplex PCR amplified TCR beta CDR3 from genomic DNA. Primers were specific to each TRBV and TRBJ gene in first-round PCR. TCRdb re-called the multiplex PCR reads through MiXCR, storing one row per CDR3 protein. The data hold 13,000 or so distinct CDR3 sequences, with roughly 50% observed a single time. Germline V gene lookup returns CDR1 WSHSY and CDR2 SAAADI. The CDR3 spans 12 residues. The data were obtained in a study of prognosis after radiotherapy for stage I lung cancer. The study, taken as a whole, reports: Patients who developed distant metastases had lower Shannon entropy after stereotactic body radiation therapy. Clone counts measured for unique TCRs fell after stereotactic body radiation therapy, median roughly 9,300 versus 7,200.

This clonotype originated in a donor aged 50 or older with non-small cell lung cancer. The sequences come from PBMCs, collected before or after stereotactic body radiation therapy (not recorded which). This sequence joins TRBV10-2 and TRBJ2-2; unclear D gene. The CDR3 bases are TGCGCCAGCAGACAGAACACCGGGCAGCTTTTTTTT. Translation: CASRQNTGQLFF.